This paragraph covers one TCR beta chain sequence. Its antigen remains unknown. The junction shows a germline mismatch at one end, possibly a read error. These data belong to a study of cytomegalovirus exposure and HLA in healthy donors. PCR was performed using 60 Vbeta and 13 Jbeta primers. Assay: immunoSEQ multiplex PCR; the TCRdb copy retains only in-frame clones and omits some. The table shows about 170,000 clones, with 75% to 90% occurring only once. Notes on the study in general: Information on immune exposure was restricted to one variable (CMV serostatus). Per a prior analysis, the majority of TCR beta V segments were productive roughly 87% or roughly 30% of the time. According to the study, 160 or so TCR beta chains were cytomegalovirus-associated. Accounts indicate the classifier identified cytomegalovirus status with strong specificity and sensitivity.

Germline V gene data show CDR1 as SEHNR and CDR2 as FQNEAQ (reference sequence). The CDR3 is 15 amino acids. The receptor was derived from a man between 25 and 39 years old in good health and CMV-seropositive. The sequenced material came from PBMCs. The rearrangement joins TRBV7-9 to TRBJ2-5; D not resolved. The CDR3, as DNA: TGTTCCAGCAGCTTATCGATTCCTATTCAAGAGACCCAGTACTTC. Translated, it gives CSSSLSIPIQETQYF.